Listed here are 21 T cell receptor beta chains from one sample, sequenced in a study of blood T cell repertoires in COVID-19. Profiled with immunoSEQ multiplex PCR; TCRdb holds only in-frame clones, not every one. The table lists roughly 150,000 clones, 84% of them singletons. The sample consisted of PBMCs or T cells enriched from blood (not recorded which). Receptors originate from a man in his fifties in a cohort exposed to, infected with or recovered from COVID-19 (not recorded which).

The V call is TRBV7-9, the J call TRBJ2-5; tentatively, D is TRBD2 (5 bases). Germline V gene data show CDR1 as SEHNR and CDR2 as FQNEAQ (reference sequence). The CDR3 is made up of 14 amino acids. Trimming removed 5 bases from V and 5 bases from J, with 15 bases in between. CDR3 amino acids: CASSPNGRGETQYF. Written as DNA, the CDR3 is TGTGCCAGCAGCCCCAACGGACGGGGTGAGACCCAGTACTTC. Using reference TRBV7-9 and TRBJ2-5 for the parts outside the CDR3, the full variable domain is DTGVSQNPRHKITKRGQNVTFRCDPISEHNRLYWYRQTLGQGPEFLTYFQNEAQLEKSRLLSDRFSAERPKGSFSTLEIQRTEQGDSAMYLCASSPNGRGETQYFGPGTRLLVL.

The V call is TRBV7-2, the J call TRBJ2-7; D remains unclear. Between the trimmed V and J ends, which lost 4 bases and 0 bases, there was a span of 7 bases. The CDR3 length is 13 residues. Germline CDR1 reads SGHTA; CDR2 reads FQGNSA. CDR3 coding DNA: TGTGCCAGCAGCTCCCTTTCCTCCTACGAGCAGTACTTC. As protein: CASSSLSSYEQYF.

The rearrangement joins TRBV3-1 (or the pseudogene TRBV3-2) to TRBJ1-3; D possibly corresponds to TRBD1 (5 bases). V lost 3 bases, J lost 4 bases, and 16 bases lay in between. CDR3 length: 16 amino acids. Germline lookup yields CDR1 LGHDT and CDR2 YNNKEL (reference sequence). DNA for the CDR3: TGTGCCAGCAGCCATAGAGGGGAGGGGAAAGGAAACACCATATATTTT. Translating it yields CASSHRGEGKGNTIYF.

The chain links TRBV6-5 to TRBJ2-2; no definite D call. This CDR3 has 13 amino acids. Trimming took 5 bases from V and 5 from J, leaving 9 bases between them. Germline V gene lookup returns CDR1 MNHEY and CDR2 SVGAGI. DNA of the CDR3: TGTGCCAGCAGTAACCTAGAGACCGGGGAGCTGTTTTTT. Residues: CASSNLETGELFF.

The chain uses TRBV7-2 and TRBJ2-7; TRBD1 might be the D (6 bases). There are 13 residues in the CDR3. V gave up 4 bases and J gave up 3 bases, with 10 bases separating them. Germline assignment: CDR1 SGHTA and CDR2 FQGNSA. CDR3 nucleotide sequence: TGTGCCAGCAGCTCAGGGGTTGTCTACGAGCAGTACTTC. Its protein is CASSSGVVYEQYF.

V and J are TRBV18 and TRBJ2-4; 11 bases align to TRBD2. Trimming took 2 bases from V and 1 from J; bases not matched to a gene: 7. The CDR3 length is 18 residues. Germline V CDR1 and CDR2: KGHSH, LQKENI. Here the CDR3 reads CASSPSPSGRKAKNIQYF. CDR3 sequence (DNA): TGTGCCAGCTCACCAAGTCCTAGCGGGAGGAAGGCCAAAAACATTCAGTACTTC. The complete variable domain, with remaining parts taken from reference TRBV18 and TRBJ2-4, reads NAGVMQNPRHLVRRRGQEARLRCSPMKGHSHVYWYRQLPEEGLKFMVYLQKENIIDESGMPKERFSAEFPKEGPSILRIQQVVRGDSAAYFCASSPSPSGRKAKNIQYFGAGTRLSVL.

The chain has TRBV6-1 and TRBJ2-2, with no clear D. V was trimmed by 3 bases and J by 6 bases, leaving 8 bases between them. The CDR3 has 13 amino acids. Per the germline V gene, CDR1 is MNHNS and CDR2 is SASEGT. As DNA, the CDR3 is TGTGCCAGCAGTGACCCCTTCGCCGGGGAGCTGTTTTTT. Translation gives CASSDPFAGELFF.

The V and J genes are TRBV27 and TRBJ1-2; 9 bases are shared with TRBD1. Trimming at V came to 6 bases and at J to 6 bases, leaving 8 bases not matched to a gene. Germline V gives CDR1 MNHEY, CDR2 SMNVEV (reference sequence). The CDR3 has 14 residues. The CDR3 here is CASRVTGGGDGYTF. The CDR3 DNA reads TGTGCCAGCAGGGTAACAGGGGGCGGCGATGGCTACACCTTC.

The chain has TRBV6-5 and TRBJ2-7, with D maybe TRBD1 (6 bases). V was trimmed by 6 bases and J by 4 bases, leaving 7 bases between them. The CDR3 loop spans 11 amino acids. CDR1 and CDR2 (germline): MNHEY, SVGAGI. CDR3 amino acids: CASRQGYEQYF. Written as DNA, the CDR3 is TGTGCCAGCAGACAGGGTTACGAGCAGTACTTC.

This clone was counted between two and nine times. V gene TRBV19 combines with J gene TRBJ2-2, with 9 bases aligning to TRBD1. Germline V CDR1 and CDR2: LNHDA, SQIVND (reference sequence). The CDR3 consists of 14 residues. The trim removed 7 bases at V and 4 bases at J, leaving 4 bases unmatched. Here the CDR3 DNA reads TGTGCCAGTACAGGACAGGGGTTCACCGGGGAGCTGTTTTTT. This encodes CASTGQGFTGELFF.

The rearrangement joins TRBV30 to TRBJ2-2, with D perhaps TRBD1 (7 bases). Trimming left V 4 bases short and J 5 bases short, with 14 bases between. The CDR3 length is 14 residues. In germline, CDR1 is GTSNPN, CDR2 SVGIG (reference sequence). In DNA form, the CDR3 reads TGTGCCTGGAACGAACAGGGGAGGACCGGGGAGCTGTTTTTT. It yields the protein CAWNEQGRTGELFF.

The CDR3 DNA follows: TGTGCCAGCAGTGAACAACAGTCCAGGACCTACGAGCAGTACTTC. This sequence encodes CASSEQQSRTYEQYF. The chain has TRBV6-1 and TRBJ2-7; D is ambiguous. From germline, CDR1 is MNHNS and CDR2 SASEGT. Trimming left V 2 bases short and J 2 bases short, with 13 bases between. The CDR3 extends over 15 amino acids.

The V gene is TRBV10-3, the J gene TRBJ2-3, with 9 positions matching TRBD1. From germline, CDR1 is ENHRY and CDR2 SYGVKD. V was pared by 4 bases and J by 2 bases, with 7 bases of the junction left unmatched. CDR3 length: 16 amino acids. CDR3 sequence reads: CAISAGGQGFTDTQYF. CDR3 sequence (DNA): TGTGCCATCAGTGCTGGGGGACAGGGATTCACAGATACGCAGTATTTT.

This rearrangement joins TRBV28 to TRBJ1-4; 8 bases map to TRBD1. In germline, CDR1 is MDHEN, CDR2 SYDVKM. The V gene end was trimmed by 6 bases and the J gene end by 3 bases; junction bases not matched to a gene: 6. There are 15 residues in the CDR3. CDR3 nucleotides: TGTGCCAGCAGCGAAACAGGGGGAGCTAATGAAAAACTGTTTTTT. It encodes CASSETGGANEKLFF.

V usage is TRBV7-2 and J usage is TRBJ1-4; a possible D gene is TRBD1 (6 bases). The V end lost 5 bases, the J end lost 1 base, and 11 bases lay between the germline ends. The CDR3 is 15 amino acids. Germline assignment: CDR1 SGHTA and CDR2 FQGNSA. The CDR3 sequence is CASSPPGVTNEKLFF. The CDR3 region has the DNA TGTGCCAGCAGCCCCCCAGGGGTAACTAATGAAAAACTGTTTTTT.

In the case of this clone: A read error may produce the germline difference seen at one junction end. The J gene is TRBJ2-7, the V gene TRBV19; TRBD2 matches 11 bases. This CDR3 region has 10 residues. Germline CDR1 LNHDA, CDR2 SQIVND (reference sequence). CDR3: CTLSGLAGGF. DNA for the CDR3: TGTACGCTCTCGGGGCTAGCGGGGGGCTTC.

The CDR3 DNA reads as TGTGCCAGCAGCTTGGCCGGGCGGGGGGGACTAACCGGGGAGCTGTTTTTT. As protein: CASSLAGRGGLTGELFF. The rearrangement joins TRBV5-4 to TRBJ2-2; 9 bases align to TRBD2. The germline CDR1 and CDR2 sequences are SGHNT and YYREEE (reference sequence). Germline trimming cut 0 bases from V and 5 bases from J; bases unmatched to any gene: 8. The CDR3 consists of 17 residues.

The V and J genes are TRBV7-9 and TRBJ2-5, with TRBD1 matching over 9 bases. Germline assignment: CDR1 SEHNR and CDR2 FQNEAQ (reference sequence). Unmatched junction bases numbered 9, after V lost 5 bases and J lost 2 bases. CDR3 length equals 16 residues. The chain's CDR3 is CASSRIWTGVQETQYF. CDR3 DNA: TGTGCCAGCAGCCGTATATGGACAGGGGTTCAAGAGACCCAGTACTTC.

The chain recombines TRBV28 with TRBJ2-7, with D perhaps TRBD1 (5 bases). The CDR3 length is 14 residues. V was clipped by 5 bases and J by 3 bases, with 14 bases between them. CDR1 and CDR2 (germline): MDHEN, SYDVKM. CDR3 nucleotide sequence: TGTGCCAGCAGTCCTTACGTAGGGGACTACGAGCAGTACTTC. Amino acid sequence: CASSPYVGDYEQYF.

The chain employs TRBV11-2 and TRBJ1-5; possible D gene TRBD1, 5 bases. Trimming left V 5 bases short and J 6 bases short, with 14 bases between. CDR1 is SGHAT, CDR2 FQNNGV, per germline. CDR3 length: 14 residues. CDR3 sequence reads: CASSPAGLSQPQHF. The CDR3, as DNA: TGTGCCAGCAGCCCGGCAGGGCTAAGTCAGCCCCAGCATTTT. Full variable domain (remainder filled in from reference TRBV11-2 and TRBJ1-5): EAGVAQSPRYKIIEKRQSVAFWCNPISGHATLYWYQQILGQGPKLLIQFQNNGVVDDSQLPKDRFSAERLKGVDSTLKIQPAKLEDSAVYLCASSPAGLSQPQHFGDGTRLSIL.

V and J are TRBV5-5 and TRBJ1-6, with 7 bases identical to TRBD1. CDR1 is SGHKS and CDR2 is YYEKEE in the germline V gene (reference sequence). Germline trimming cut 4 bases from V and 6 bases from J; bases unmatched to any gene: 7. The length of the CDR3 is 15 residues. As DNA, the CDR3 is TGTGCCAGCAGCCCCATGGGACAGACTAATTCACCCCTCCACTTT. Translated: CASSPMGQTNSPLHF.